The 9 T cell receptor beta chains in this list originate from one sample, sequenced in a study of T cell clones after liver transplantation. Sequencing used immunoSEQ multiplex PCR; TCRdb keeps in-frame clones, though not all of them. The sample has some 12,000 clones; roughly 69% are singletons. This sample comprised CD8+ T cells from blood, obtained at the 22-month timepoint. The source is a human patient who received a liver transplant. The graft donor may be the source of some T cells.

This clone has just one count. The chain joins TRBV9 to TRBJ2-7; 10 nucleotides align to TRBD2. Trimming cost V 3 bases and J 0 bases; bases outside gene matches: 3. Germline loops: CDR1 SGDLS, CDR2 YYNGEE. The CDR3 has 15 residues. The CDR3 here is CASSASSGGSYEQYF. The DNA of the CDR3 is TGTGCCAGCAGCGCTTCTAGCGGGGGCTCCTACGAGCAGTACTTC.

J is TRBJ2-7 and V is TRBV7-2; no clear D gene. Germline loops: CDR1 SGHTA, CDR2 FQGNSA. The CDR3 is 13 amino acids. V lost 0 bases and J lost 3, with 6 bases in between. The CDR3 DNA is TGTGCCAGCAGCTTAGCGGCCGACTACGAGCAGTACTTC. It is translated as CASSLAADYEQYF. Variable domain in full (rest from reference TRBV7-2 and TRBJ2-7): GAGVSQSPSNKVTEKGKDVELRCDPISGHTALYWYRQSLGQGLEFLIYFQGNSAPDKSGLPSDRFSAERTGGSVSTLTIQRTQQEDSAVYLCASSLAADYEQYFGPGTRLTVT.

This clone appeared many times. The J gene is TRBJ1-4, the V gene TRBV19; D unclear. V was pared by 3 bases and J by 7 bases, with 15 bases between. CDR3 size: 15 residues. Germline V gene sequence: CDR1 LNHDA, CDR2 SQIVND (reference sequence). The CDR3 nucleotides read TGTGCCAGTAGTATTTACCCAGATTTGGGTGAAAAACTGTTTTTT. Translated, it gives CASSIYPDLGEKLFF. The complete variable domain, with remaining parts taken from reference TRBV19 and TRBJ1-4, reads DGGITQSPKYLFRKEGQNVTLSCEQNLNHDAMYWYRQDPGQGLRLIYYSQIVNDFQKGDIAEGYSVSREKKESFPLTVTSAQKNPTAFYLCASSIYPDLGEKLFFGSGTQLSVL.

This chain uses TRBV4-2 with TRBJ1-4; 10 bases are shared with TRBD1. Germline-derived CDR1 and CDR2 are LGHNA and YNFKEQ. There are 14 residues in the CDR3. V was clipped by 5 bases and J by 11 bases; unmatched bases: 8. The CDR3 loop is CASSGGQGNSKLFF. For the CDR3, the DNA is TGTGCCAGCAGCGGGGGACAGGGGAACTCCAAACTGTTTTTT.

CDR3 protein: CASSETGTSDEQFF. The CDR3, as DNA: TGTGCCAGCAGCGAAACCGGGACTAGCGATGAGCAGTTCTTC. The rearrangement uses TRBV5-6 and TRBJ2-1; 10 nucleotides agree with TRBD2. The CDR3 sequence is 14 residues long. Per the germline V gene, CDR1 is SGHDT and CDR2 is YYEEEE. After removal of 4 bases from V and 8 bases from J, the junction contained 6 bases not matched to a gene.

The chain links TRBV5-6 to TRBJ2-7; D gene unclear. The V and J ends lost 6 bases and 5 bases respectively, with 15 bases between them. The CDR3 loop spans 13 amino acids. The germline V gene has CDR1 SGHDT and CDR2 YYEEEE. The CDR3 protein is CASTVETRNEQYF. For the CDR3, the DNA is TGTGCCAGCACCGTCGAAACACGCAACGAGCAGTACTTC. Drawing the rest from reference TRBV5-6 and TRBJ2-7, the complete variable domain is DAGVTQSPTHLIKTRGQQVTLRCSPKSGHDTVSWYQQALGQGPQFIFQYYEEEERQRGNFPDRFSGHQFPNYSSELNVNALLLGDSALYLCASTVETRNEQYFGPGTRLTVT.

This clone was seen a single time. The CDR3 DNA is TGTGCCAGCAGTGGACTAGCGGGCACCGGGGAGCTGTTTTTT. Its translation is CASSGLAGTGELFF. The V and J genes are TRBV6-5 and TRBJ2-2; 11 nucleotides align to TRBD2. J lost 4 bases, V lost 5 bases, and 0 bases had no gene match. Germline CDR1 is MNHEY and CDR2 is SVGAGI. The CDR3 loop spans 14 amino acids.

Regarding this clone: This likely reflects a read error, since a far larger clone is one base away. The genes are TRBV7-9 and TRBJ2-2; D gene uncertain. The CDR3 totals 12 residues. Trimming stripped 3 bases from V and 5 bases from J, with 4 bases between. The V gene's germline CDR1 is SEHNR and CDR2 FQNEAQ (reference sequence). CDR3 nucleotides: TGTGCCAGCAGCTTGGAGACCGGGGAGCTGTTTTTT. It specifies CASSLETGELFF.

The rearrangement joins TRBV27 to TRBJ1-1; 8 positions agree with TRBD1. Germline loops: CDR1 MNHEY, CDR2 SMNVEV (reference sequence). The CDR3 extends over 17 amino acids. V dropped 0 bases and J dropped 5; count of bases not matched to a gene: 11. CDR3 loop: CASSLSTVQGGLTEAFF. The CDR3 DNA sequence: TGTGCCAGCAGTTTATCGACAGTACAGGGGGGGTTAACTGAAGCTTTCTTT.